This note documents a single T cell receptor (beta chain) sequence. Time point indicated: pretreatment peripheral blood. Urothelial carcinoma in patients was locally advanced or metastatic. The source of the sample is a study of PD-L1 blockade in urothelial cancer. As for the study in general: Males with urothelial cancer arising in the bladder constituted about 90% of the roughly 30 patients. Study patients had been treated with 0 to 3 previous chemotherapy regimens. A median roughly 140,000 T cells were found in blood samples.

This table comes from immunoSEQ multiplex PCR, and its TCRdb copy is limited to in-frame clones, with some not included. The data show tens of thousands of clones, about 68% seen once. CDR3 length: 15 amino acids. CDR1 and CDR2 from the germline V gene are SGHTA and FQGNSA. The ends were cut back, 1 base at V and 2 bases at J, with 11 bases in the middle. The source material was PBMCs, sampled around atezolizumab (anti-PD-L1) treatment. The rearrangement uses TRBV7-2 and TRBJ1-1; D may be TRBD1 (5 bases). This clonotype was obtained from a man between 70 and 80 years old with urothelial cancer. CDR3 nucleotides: TGTGCCAGCAGCTTAGGTGGCAGGGAAAACACTGAAGCTTTCTTT. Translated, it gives CASSLGGRENTEAFF.